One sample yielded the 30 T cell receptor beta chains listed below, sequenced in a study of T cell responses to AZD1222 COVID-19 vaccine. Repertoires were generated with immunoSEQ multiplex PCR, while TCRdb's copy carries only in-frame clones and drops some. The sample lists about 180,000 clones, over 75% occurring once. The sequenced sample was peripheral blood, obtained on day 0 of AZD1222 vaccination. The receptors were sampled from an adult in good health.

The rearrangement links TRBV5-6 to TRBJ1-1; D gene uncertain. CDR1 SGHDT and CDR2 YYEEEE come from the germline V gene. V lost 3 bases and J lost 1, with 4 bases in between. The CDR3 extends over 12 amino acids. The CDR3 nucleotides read TGTGCCAGCAGCTGGCAGAACACTGAAGCTTTCTTT. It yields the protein CASSWQNTEAFF. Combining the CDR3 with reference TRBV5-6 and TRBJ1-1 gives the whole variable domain DAGVTQSPTHLIKTRGQQVTLRCSPKSGHDTVSWYQQALGQGPQFIFQYYEEEERQRGNFPDRFSGHQFPNYSSELNVNALLLGDSALYLCASSWQNTEAFFGQGTRLTVV.

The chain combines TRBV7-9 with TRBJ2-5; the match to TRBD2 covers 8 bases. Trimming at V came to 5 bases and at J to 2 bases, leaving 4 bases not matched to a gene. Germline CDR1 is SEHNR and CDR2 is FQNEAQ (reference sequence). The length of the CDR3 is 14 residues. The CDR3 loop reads CASSVGTRQETQYF. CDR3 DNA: TGTGCCAGCAGCGTCGGGACTAGACAAGAGACCCAGTACTTC.

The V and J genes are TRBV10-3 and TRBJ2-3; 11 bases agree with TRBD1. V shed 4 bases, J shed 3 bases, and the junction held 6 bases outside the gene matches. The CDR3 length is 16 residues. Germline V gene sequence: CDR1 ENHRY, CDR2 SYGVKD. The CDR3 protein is CAISAGDRGVTDTQYF. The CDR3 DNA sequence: TGTGCCATCAGTGCCGGGGACAGGGGGGTTACAGATACGCAGTATTTT.

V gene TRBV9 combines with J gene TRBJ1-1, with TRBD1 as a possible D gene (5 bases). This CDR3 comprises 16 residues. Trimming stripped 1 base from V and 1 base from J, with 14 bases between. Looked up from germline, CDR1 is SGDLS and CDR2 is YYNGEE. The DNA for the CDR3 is TGTGCCAGCAGCGTATCGACACAGGCTTCGAACACTGAAGCTTTCTTT. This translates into CASSVSTQASNTEAFF. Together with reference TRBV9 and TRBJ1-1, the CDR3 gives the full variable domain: DSGVTQTPKHLITATGQRVTLRCSPRSGDLSVYWYQQSLDQGLQFLIQYYNGEERAKGNILERFSAQQFPDLHSELNLSSLELGDSALYFCASSVSTQASNTEAFFGQGTRLTVV.

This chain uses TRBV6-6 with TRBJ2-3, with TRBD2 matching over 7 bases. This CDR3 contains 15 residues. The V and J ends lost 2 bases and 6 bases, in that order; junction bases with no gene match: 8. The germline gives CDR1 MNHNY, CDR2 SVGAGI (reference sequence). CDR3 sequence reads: CASSYIAGHRDTQYF. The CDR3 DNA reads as TGTGCCAGCAGTTACATAGCGGGCCATCGGGATACGCAGTATTTT.

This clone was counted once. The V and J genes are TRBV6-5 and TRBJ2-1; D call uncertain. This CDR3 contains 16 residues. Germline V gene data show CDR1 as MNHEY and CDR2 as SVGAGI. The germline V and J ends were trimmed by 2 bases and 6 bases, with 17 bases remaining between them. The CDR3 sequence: CASSYGKTPKLNEQFF. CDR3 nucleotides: TGTGCCAGCAGTTACGGGAAGACCCCTAAGCTCAATGAGCAGTTCTTC.

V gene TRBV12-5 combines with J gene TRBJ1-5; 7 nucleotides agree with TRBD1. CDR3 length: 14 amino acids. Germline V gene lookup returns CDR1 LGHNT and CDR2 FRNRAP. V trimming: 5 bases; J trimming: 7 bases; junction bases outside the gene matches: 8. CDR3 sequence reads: CASGRDRAGQPQHF. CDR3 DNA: TGTGCTAGTGGTCGTGACAGGGCCGGGCAGCCCCAGCATTTT.

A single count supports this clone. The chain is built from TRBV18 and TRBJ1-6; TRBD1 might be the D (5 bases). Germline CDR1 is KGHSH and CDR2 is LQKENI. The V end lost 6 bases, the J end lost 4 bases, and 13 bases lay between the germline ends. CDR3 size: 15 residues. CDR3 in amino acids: CASSQIWGYNSPLHF. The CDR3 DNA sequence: TGTGCCAGCTCCCAAATCTGGGGGTATAATTCACCCCTCCACTTT.

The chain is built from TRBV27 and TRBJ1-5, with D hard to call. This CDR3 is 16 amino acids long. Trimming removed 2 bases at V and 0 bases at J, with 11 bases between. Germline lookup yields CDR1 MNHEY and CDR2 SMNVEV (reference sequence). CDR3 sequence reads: CASSLRSGDSNQPQHF. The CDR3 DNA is TGTGCCAGCAGTTTAAGGTCAGGCGATAGCAATCAGCCCCAGCATTTT.

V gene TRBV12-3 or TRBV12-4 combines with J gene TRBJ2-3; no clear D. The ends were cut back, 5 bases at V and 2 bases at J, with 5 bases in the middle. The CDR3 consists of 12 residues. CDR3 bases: TGTGCCAGCAGTCTCCCCACAGATACGCAGTATTTT. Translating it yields CASSLPTDTQYF.

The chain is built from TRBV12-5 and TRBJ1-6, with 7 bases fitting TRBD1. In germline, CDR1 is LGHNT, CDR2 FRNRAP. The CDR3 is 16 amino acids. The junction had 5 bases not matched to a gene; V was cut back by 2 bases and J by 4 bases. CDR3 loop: CASGLIPTGYNSPLHF. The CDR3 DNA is TGTGCTAGTGGTTTGATCCCGACAGGGTATAATTCACCCCTCCACTTT. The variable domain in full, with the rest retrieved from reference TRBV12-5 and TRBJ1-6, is DARVTQTPRHKVTEMGQEVTMRCQPILGHNTVFWYRQTMMQGLELLAYFRNRAPLDDSGMPKDRFSAEMPDATLATLKIQPSEPRDSAVYFCASGLIPTGYNSPLHFGNGTRLTVT.

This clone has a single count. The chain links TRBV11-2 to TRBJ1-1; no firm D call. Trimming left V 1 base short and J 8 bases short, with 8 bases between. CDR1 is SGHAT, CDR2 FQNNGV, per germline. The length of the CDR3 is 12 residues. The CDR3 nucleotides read TGTGCCAGCAGCTTAGCCCCGGTAGAAGCTTTCTTT. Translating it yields CASSLAPVEAFF.

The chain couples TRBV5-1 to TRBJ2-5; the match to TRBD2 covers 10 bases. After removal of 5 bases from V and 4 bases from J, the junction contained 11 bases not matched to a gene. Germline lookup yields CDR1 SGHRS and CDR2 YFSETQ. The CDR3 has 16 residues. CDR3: CASRVAGGRDTETQYF. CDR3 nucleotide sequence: TGCGCCAGCAGGGTAGCGGGGGGAAGAGATACAGAGACCCAGTACTTC.

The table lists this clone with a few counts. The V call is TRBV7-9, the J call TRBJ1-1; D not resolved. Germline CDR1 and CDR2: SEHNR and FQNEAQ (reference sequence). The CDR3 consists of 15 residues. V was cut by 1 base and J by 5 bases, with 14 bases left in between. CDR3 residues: CASSLDEGRETEAFF. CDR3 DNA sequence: TGTGCCAGCAGCTTAGATGAGGGTAGGGAGACTGAAGCTTTCTTT.

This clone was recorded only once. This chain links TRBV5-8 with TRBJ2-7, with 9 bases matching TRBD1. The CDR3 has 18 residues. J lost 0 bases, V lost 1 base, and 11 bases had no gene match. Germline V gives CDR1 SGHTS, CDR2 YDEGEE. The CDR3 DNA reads TGTGCCAGCAGCTTGCGAATGTTCGGGACAGGGCGCTCCTACGAGCAGTACTTC. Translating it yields CASSLRMFGTGRSYEQYF.

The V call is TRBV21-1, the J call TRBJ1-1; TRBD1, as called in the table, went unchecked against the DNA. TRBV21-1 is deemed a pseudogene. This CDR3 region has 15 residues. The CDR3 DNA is TGTGCCAGCAGCAATAAACAGGGGGGCCGGACTGAAGCTTTCTTT. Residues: CASSNKQGGRTEAFF.

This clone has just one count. The CDR3 reads CASSQGLADGTQYF. The CDR3 bases are TGTGCCAGCAGCCAAGGACTAGCGGACGGGACCCAGTACTTC. The chain links TRBV3-1 (or the pseudogene TRBV3-2) to TRBJ2-5; 9 nucleotides match TRBD2. CDR1 and CDR2 from the germline V gene are LGHDT and YNNKEL (reference sequence). Losses at the gene ends were 1 base for V and 7 bases for J; bases not matched to a gene: 4. The CDR3 covers 14 residues.

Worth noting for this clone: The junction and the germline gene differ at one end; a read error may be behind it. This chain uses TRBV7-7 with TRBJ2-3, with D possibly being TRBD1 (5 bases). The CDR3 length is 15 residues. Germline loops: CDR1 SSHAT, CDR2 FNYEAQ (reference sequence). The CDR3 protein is CASSLGGRGTDTQYF. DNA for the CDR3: TGTGCTAGCAGCTTAGGTGGCAGGGGCACAGATACGCAGTATTTT. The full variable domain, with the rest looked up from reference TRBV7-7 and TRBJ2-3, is GAGVSQSPRYKVTKRGQDVTLRCDPISSHATLYWYQQALGQGPEFLTYFNYEAQPDKSGLPSDRFSAERPEGSISTLTIQRTEQRDSAMYRCASSLGGRGTDTQYFGPGTRLTVL.

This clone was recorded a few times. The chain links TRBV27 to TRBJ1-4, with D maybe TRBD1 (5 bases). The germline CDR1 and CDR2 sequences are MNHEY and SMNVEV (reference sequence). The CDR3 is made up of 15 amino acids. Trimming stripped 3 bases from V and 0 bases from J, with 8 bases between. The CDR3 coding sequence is TGTGCCAGCAGTTTCGGGGGGGCAACTAATGAAAAACTGTTTTTT. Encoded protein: CASSFGGATNEKLFF.

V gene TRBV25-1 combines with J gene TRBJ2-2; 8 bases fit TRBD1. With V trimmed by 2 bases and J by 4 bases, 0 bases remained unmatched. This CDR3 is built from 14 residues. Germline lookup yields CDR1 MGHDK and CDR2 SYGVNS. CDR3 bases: TGTGCCAGCAGTGAAACAGGGGGCACCGGGGAGCTGTTTTTT. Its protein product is CASSETGGTGELFF.

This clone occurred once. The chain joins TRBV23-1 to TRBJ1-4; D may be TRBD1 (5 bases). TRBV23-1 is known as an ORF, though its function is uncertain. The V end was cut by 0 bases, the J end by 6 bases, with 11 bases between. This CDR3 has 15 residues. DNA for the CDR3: TGCGCCAGCAGTCAATCCGGGGGGAAGGATGAAAAACTGTTTTTT. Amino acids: CASSQSGGKDEKLFF.

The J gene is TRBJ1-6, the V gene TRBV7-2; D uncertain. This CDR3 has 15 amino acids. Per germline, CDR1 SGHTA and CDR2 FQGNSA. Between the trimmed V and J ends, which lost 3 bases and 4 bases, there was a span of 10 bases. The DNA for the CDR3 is TGTGCCAGCAGCTTGGGTCAGGATTATAATTCACCCCTCCACTTT. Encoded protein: CASSLGQDYNSPLHF.

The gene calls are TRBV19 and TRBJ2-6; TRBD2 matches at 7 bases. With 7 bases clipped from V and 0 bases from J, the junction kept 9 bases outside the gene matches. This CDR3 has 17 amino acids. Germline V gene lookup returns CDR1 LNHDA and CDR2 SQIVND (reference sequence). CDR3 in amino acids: CASTIIRGDSGANVLTF. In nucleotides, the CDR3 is TGTGCCAGTACCATTATACGGGGGGACTCTGGGGCCAACGTCCTGACTTTC. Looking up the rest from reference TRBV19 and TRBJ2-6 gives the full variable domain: DGGITQSPKYLFRKEGQNVTLSCEQNLNHDAMYWYRQDPGQGLRLIYYSQIVNDFQKGDIAEGYSVSREKKESFPLTVTSAQKNPTAFYLCASTIIRGDSGANVLTFGAGSRLTVL.

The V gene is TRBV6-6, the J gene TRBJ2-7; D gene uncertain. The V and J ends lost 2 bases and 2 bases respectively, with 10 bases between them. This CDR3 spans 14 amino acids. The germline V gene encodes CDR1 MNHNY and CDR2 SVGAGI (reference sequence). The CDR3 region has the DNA TGTGCCAGCAGTTACACCCAAGACACCTACGAGCAGTACGTC. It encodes CASSYTQDTYEQYV.

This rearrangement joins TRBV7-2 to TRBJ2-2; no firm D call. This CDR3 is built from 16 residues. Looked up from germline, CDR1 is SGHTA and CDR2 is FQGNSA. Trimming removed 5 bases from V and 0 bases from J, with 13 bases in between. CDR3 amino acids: CASSLPTPANTGELFF. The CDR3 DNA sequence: TGTGCCAGCAGCCTACCGACACCTGCGAACACCGGGGAGCTGTTTTTT.

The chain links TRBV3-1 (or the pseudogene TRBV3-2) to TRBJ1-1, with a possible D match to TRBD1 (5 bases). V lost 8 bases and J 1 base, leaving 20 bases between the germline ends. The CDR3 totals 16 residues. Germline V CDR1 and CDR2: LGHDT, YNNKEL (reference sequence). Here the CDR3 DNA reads TGTGCCAGCGGGGGAGGGCTCGCGGGTGGGAACACTGAAGCTTTCTTT. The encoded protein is CASGGGLAGGNTEAFF.

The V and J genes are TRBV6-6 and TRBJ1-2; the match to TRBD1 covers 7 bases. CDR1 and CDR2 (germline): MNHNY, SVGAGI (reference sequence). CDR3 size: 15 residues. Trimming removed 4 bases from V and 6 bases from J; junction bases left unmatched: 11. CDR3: CASSSEPDRVNGYTF. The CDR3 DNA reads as TGTGCCAGCAGTTCGGAACCCGACAGGGTAAATGGCTACACCTTC.

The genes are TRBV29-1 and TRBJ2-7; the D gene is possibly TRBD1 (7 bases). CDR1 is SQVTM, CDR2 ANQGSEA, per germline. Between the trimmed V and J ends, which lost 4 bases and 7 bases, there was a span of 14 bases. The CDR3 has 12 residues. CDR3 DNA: TGCAGCGTTGTGCGGGACAGTGGGGAGCAGTACTTC. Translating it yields CSVVRDSGEQYF.

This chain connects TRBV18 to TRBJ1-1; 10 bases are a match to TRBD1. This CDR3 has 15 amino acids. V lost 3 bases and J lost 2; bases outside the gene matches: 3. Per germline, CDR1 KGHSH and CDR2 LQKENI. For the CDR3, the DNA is TGTGCCAGCTCACCCCGACAGGGGGCTAACACTGAAGCTTTCTTT. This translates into CASSPRQGANTEAFF.

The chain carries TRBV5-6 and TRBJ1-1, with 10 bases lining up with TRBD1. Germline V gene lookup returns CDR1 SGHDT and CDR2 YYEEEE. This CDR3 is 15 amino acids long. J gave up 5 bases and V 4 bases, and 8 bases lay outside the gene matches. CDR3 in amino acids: CASSRGTGAATEAFF. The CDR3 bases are TGTGCCAGCAGCCGAGGGACAGGGGCGGCGACTGAAGCTTTCTTT.